The source of this T cell receptor beta chain is a study of OX40 agonist ivuxolimab in advanced cancers. Study overall: An anti-OX40 (CD134) antibody with agonistic activity, ivuxolimab, was administered to patients.

Excluded were patients having autoimmune disease history or systemic immunosuppression. Sequencing used immunoSEQ multiplex PCR; TCRdb keeps in-frame clones, though not all of them. The table lists tens of thousands of clones, approximately 79% of them singletons, with roughly 1.7% in the top ten. This clone has a handful of counts. Looked up from germline, CDR1 is SGHNT and CDR2 is YYREEE (reference sequence). With 0 bases removed from V and 5 bases from J, the gap between germline ends came to 14 bases. The CDR3 is 15 amino acids. This specimen was CD4+ or CD8+ T cells sorted from blood, taken in a trial of the OX40 agonist ivuxolimab. The genes are TRBV5-4 and TRBJ1-2; D perhaps matches TRBD1 (5 bases). The clonotype originates from an adult with an advanced solid tumor such as melanoma, head and neck, liver or kidney cancer. CDR3 protein: CASSLAGLSGYGYTF. Written as DNA, the CDR3 is TGTGCCAGCAGCTTGGCAGGGTTAAGCGGTTATGGCTACACCTTC.